This T cell receptor beta chain was found in a study of T-cell reconstitution after alpha-beta-depleted transplantation in children. Study results and caveats: It was newly produced T cells that mostly accounted for T-cell counts and diversity one year after transplant. It was surviving recipient T cells and thymic progenitors that gave some patients high TCRbeta diversity at day 60. About two months after transplant, alpha-beta T cells reportedly came from several hundred expanded graft clones.

In the case of this clonotype: The antigen remains unidentified.

Preparing the TCRbeta library involved the use of unique molecular identifiers. TCRdb independently ran MiXCR on the PCR reads; one entry per CDR3 protein. The repertoire holds around 580,000 distinct CDR3 sequences, with more than 20% as singletons. V gave up 5 bases and J gave up 0 bases; unmatched junction bases: 11. The V gene's germline CDR1 is DFQATT and CDR2 SNEGSKA (reference sequence). The CDR3 consists of 16 residues. This receptor was identified in a boy under three years old with Wiskott-Aldrich syndrome, due to receive a stem cell transplant. The sample consisted of PBMCs, taken before TCRalphabeta/CD19-depleted stem cell transplant. The rearrangement joins TRBV20-1 to TRBJ2-5; TRBD1 matches at 8 bases. The CDR3 region has the DNA TGCAGTGCTTCCAAACAGGGGGGTTGGTACCAAGAGACCCAGTACTTC. Translating it yields CSASKQGGWYQETQYF.